This passage covers 18 T cell receptor beta chains from one sample sequenced in a study of T cells in Graves' hyperthyroidism and ophthalmopathy. Amplified TCR beta CDR3 regions derived from RNA transcripts. Primed by the HTBI set, a first-round RT-PCR was run on the TCR CDR3. Each CDR3 protein gets one entry after TCRdb re-called the multiplex PCR reads with MiXCR. The table has more than 500,000 distinct CDR3 sequences, approximately 49% seen once. The sequenced material came from peripheral blood or thyroid tissue (not recorded which). The receptors derive from an adult woman with Graves' disease, either hyperthyroidism or ophthalmopathy (not recorded which).

This clonotype was detected ten times or more. The genes are TRBV7-3 and TRBJ1-1; D may be TRBD1 (6 bases). There are 15 residues in the CDR3. Trimming removed 1 base at V and 1 base at J, with 10 bases between. Germline V lookup: CDR1 SGHTA, CDR2 FQGTGA. The CDR3 region has the DNA TGTGCCAGCAGCTTAAGCGACAGGTCGAACACTGAAGCTTTCTTT. It specifies CASSLSDRSNTEAFF.

This chain links TRBV9 with TRBJ2-2; D unresolved. Germline lookup yields CDR1 SGDLS and CDR2 YYNGEE. The CDR3 sequence is 11 residues long. The V and J ends lost 4 bases and 8 bases respectively, with 6 bases between them. CDR3 nucleotide sequence: TGTGCCAGCAGCAGAGGTGGGGAGCTGTTTTTT. Translated, it gives CASSRGGELFF.

This rearrangement joins TRBV5-1 to TRBJ1-1; possibly TRBD1 for D (5 bases). With 7 bases removed from V and 5 bases from J, the gap between germline ends came to 15 bases. The CDR3 sequence is 13 residues long. Germline V gene sequence: CDR1 SGHRS, CDR2 YFSETQ. The CDR3 DNA sequence: TGCGCCAGCGGAAGACGGGCAGGGACTGAAGCTTTCTTT. Encoded protein: CASGRRAGTEAFF.

This clonotype occurred many times. The chain has TRBV7-9 and TRBJ1-1; no reliable D call. V gave up 2 bases and J gave up 6 bases, with 10 bases separating them. CDR3 length: 13 amino acids. CDR1 and CDR2 (germline): SEHNR, FQNEAQ (reference sequence). The CDR3 sequence is CASSLNSIPEAFF. The DNA for the CDR3 is TGTGCCAGCAGCTTAAACTCGATCCCTGAAGCTTTCTTT.

There are many counts of this clonotype. The gene calls are TRBV10-3 and TRBJ1-1; 9 bases are shared with TRBD1. With V trimmed by 1 base and J by 7 bases, 7 bases remained unmatched. CDR1 is ENHRY, CDR2 SYGVKD, per germline. The CDR3 has 15 amino acids. The CDR3 nucleotides are TGTGCCATCAGTGAGTTCGCCGGGACAGGGCATGAAGCTTTCTTT. The encoded protein is CAISEFAGTGHEAFF.

The chain combines TRBV7-9 with TRBJ1-4; D gene ambiguous. Germline-derived CDR1 and CDR2 are SEHNR and FQNEAQ (reference sequence). The CDR3 length is 16 residues. V was pared by 5 bases and J by 5 bases, with 18 bases between. The CDR3 loop is CASSPFLGGSNEKLFF. CDR3 sequence (DNA): TGTGCCAGCAGCCCCTTCCTAGGAGGAAGCAATGAAAAACTGTTTTTT.

The chain joins TRBV4-1 to TRBJ2-5; 8 positions match TRBD2. The CDR3 length is 15 residues. J gave up 2 bases and V 0 bases, and 2 bases lay outside the gene matches. The germline V gene encodes CDR1 MGHRA and CDR2 YSYEKL. CDR3 sequence reads: CASSQDRGGQETQYF. The DNA for the CDR3 is TGCGCCAGCAGCCAAGATCGGGGGGGTCAAGAGACCCAGTACTTC.

This sequence joins TRBV19 and TRBJ2-7, with 12 bases identical to TRBD2. CDR3 length: 15 residues. CDR1 and CDR2 from the germline V gene are LNHDA and SQIVND (reference sequence). V lost 1 base and J lost 3; bases outside the gene matches: 1. This CDR3 is CASSIGTSGVYEQYF. The CDR3 bases are TGTGCCAGTAGTATAGGGACTAGCGGGGTCTACGAGCAGTACTTC.

This chain connects TRBV7-2 to TRBJ1-2; D is unclear. The CDR3 is made up of 15 amino acids. CDR1 and CDR2 (germline): SGHTA, FQGNSA. V lost 1 base and J lost 7, with 16 bases in between. The CDR3 loop is CASSLGGGSRGGYTF. CDR3 nucleotides: TGTGCCAGCAGCTTAGGAGGCGGGAGTCGGGGTGGCTACACCTTC. Variable domain in full (rest from reference TRBV7-2 and TRBJ1-2): GAGVSQSPSNKVTEKGKDVELRCDPISGHTALYWYRQSLGQGLEFLIYFQGNSAPDKSGLPSDRFSAERTGGSVSTLTIQRTQQEDSAVYLCASSLGGGSRGGYTFGSGTRLTVV.

This clonotype appeared many times. The chain joins TRBV7-9 to TRBJ1-1; D is unresolved. Germline V gene lookup returns CDR1 SEHNR and CDR2 FQNEAQ (reference sequence). V lost 5 bases to trimming and J lost 10 bases, with 11 bases between them. This CDR3 is built from 11 residues. The CDR3 sequence is CASSPGGVAFF. In DNA, the CDR3 is TGTGCCAGCAGCCCCGGTGGGGTAGCTTTCTTT.

There are many counts of this clonotype. The chain links TRBV20-1 to TRBJ2-7; D not resolved. Germline V gene data show CDR1 as DFQATT and CDR2 as SNEGSKA (reference sequence). This CDR3 comprises 10 residues. Trimming cost V 5 bases and J 3 bases, with 5 bases left between them. The DNA for the CDR3 is TGCAGTGCTTCCGACTACGAGCAGTACTTC. Translation gives CSASDYEQYF.

The table lists this clonotype with many counts. The chain uses TRBV5-1 and TRBJ1-3, with D hard to call. Trimming removed 4 bases at V and 0 bases at J, with 11 bases between. Germline CDR1 and CDR2: SGHRS and YFSETQ. The CDR3 has 15 amino acids. The CDR3 region is CASSTDTTSGNTIYF. CDR3 in DNA: TGCGCCAGCAGCACCGACACGACCTCTGGAAACACCATATATTTT.

J is TRBJ1-4 and V is TRBV4-1; D remains ambiguous. Germline V gene lookup returns CDR1 MGHRA and CDR2 YSYEKL. Between the trimmed V and J ends, which lost 7 bases and 8 bases, there was a span of 17 bases. This CDR3 has 14 amino acids. The CDR3 nucleotides read TGCGCCAGCACCTACTTGGGGAGGGAGGAAAAACTGTTTTTT. It is translated as CASTYLGREEKLFF.

The chain joins TRBV7-9 to TRBJ1-5; D unresolved. Trimming took 1 base from V and 4 from J, leaving 11 bases between them. The CDR3 runs to 15 residues. Germline V gives CDR1 SEHNR, CDR2 FQNEAQ (reference sequence). The CDR3, as DNA: TGTGCCAGCAGCTTAGGTCCGATTCCAAATCAGCCCCAGCATTTT. Its translation: CASSLGPIPNQPQHF.

As for this clonotype: No conserved phenylalanine or tryptophan is present at the end of the CDR3, so a read error is the likely explanation. The DNA is left out, because the CDR3 cannot be placed on it with certainty; the CDR3 is given as TCRdb lists it. This chain joins TRBV20-1 and TRBJ1-6. Ends included, the CDR3 has 8 residues. The germline gives CDR1 DFQATT, CDR2 SNEGSKA (reference sequence). The CDR3 sequence is CSATGRAV.

This clonotype has a handful of counts. The rearrangement links TRBV28 to TRBJ1-1, with 9 bases identical to TRBD1. CDR3 length equals 14 residues. Unmatched junction bases numbered 6, after V lost 5 bases and J lost 5 bases. CDR1 is MDHEN and CDR2 is SYDVKM in the germline V gene. CDR3 nucleotides: TGTGCCAGCAGTCCTGGGGACAGGGATACTGAAGCTTTCTTT. Translating it yields CASSPGDRDTEAFF.

This clonotype was seen many times. The J gene is TRBJ2-7, the V gene TRBV5-4; 11 positions match TRBD2. The germline V gene has CDR1 SGHNT and CDR2 YYREEE (reference sequence). The V gene end was trimmed by 4 bases and the J gene end by 3 bases; junction bases not matched to a gene: 6. This CDR3 spans 15 amino acids. In nucleotides, the CDR3 is TGTGCCAGCAGCCAGAAACTAGCGGGAGTCTACGAGCAGTACTTC. Protein product: CASSQKLAGVYEQYF.

This clonotype appeared once. A junction end diverges from the germline sequence, so it may reflect a read error. V is TRBV24-1 and J is TRBJ1-5, with TRBD1 identical over 9 bases. The CDR3 covers 15 residues. Germline-derived CDR1 and CDR2 are KGHDR and SFDVKD. The CDR3 is CASSYRGQSNQPQHF. The DNA of the CDR3 is TGTGCCAGCAGTTACAGGGGGCAGAGCAATCAGCCCCAGCATTTT.